The entry below describes one T cell receptor (beta chain). The target antigen is unknown. This record belongs to a study of cytomegalovirus exposure and HLA in healthy donors. Amplification used 60 Vbeta primers and 13 Jbeta primers. TCRdb's copy holds only in-frame clones and misses some; the assay was immunoSEQ multiplex PCR. Of some 180,000 clones detected, about 13% appear once; the ten largest clones hold approximately 8.3%. The study's findings and limits: TCR sequences were mostly rare, though some public TCRs occurred in many donors.

The germline CDR1 and CDR2 sequences are LNHDA and SQIVND (reference sequence). The J segment lost 2 bases and the V segment lost 4 bases, leaving 7 bases of the junction unmatched. The CDR3 extends over 15 amino acids. V gene TRBV19 combines with J gene TRBJ2-7; 8 bases fit TRBD1. The TCR sequence derives from a man between 50 and 59 years old in good health and CMV-seropositive. Sequencing was carried out using PBMCs. This chain's CDR3 is CASSRETGVAYEQYV. The DNA for the CDR3 is TGTGCCAGTAGTAGGGAGACAGGGGTGGCCTACGAGCAGTACGTC.